The clone carrying this T cell receptor (beta chain) was counted many times. These data originate in a study of patients with pleural tuberculosis. Germline V gene lookup returns CDR1 SQVTM and CDR2 ANQGSEA. The CDR3 contains 13 residues. Germline trimming cut 5 bases from V and 7 bases from J; bases unmatched to any gene: 7. TCRdb fed the reads into MiXCR, producing one record per CDR3 protein. The data contain 29,000 or so distinct CDR3 sequences, about 18% of them singletons. The J gene is TRBJ2-2, the V gene TRBV29-1; TRBD1 matches at 7 bases. This receptor was taken from a human donor with pleural tuberculosis. The sample consisted of peripheral blood. The CDR3 nucleotides read TGCAGCGTTTCTGAGGGGGCGGGCGGGGAGCTGTTTTTT. As protein: CSVSEGAGGELFF.